The 17 T cell receptor beta chains below come from one sample, sequenced in a study of pediatric ulcerative colitis. Profiling relied on immunoSEQ multiplex PCR, and the TCRdb table lists in-frame clones only, not all of them. This table has about 64,000 clones, over 65% appearing once. The specimen was blood. These receptor sequences come from a boy aged 10-17 years with moderate ulcerative colitis.

This clone showed up just once. Written as DNA, the CDR3 is TGTGCCAGCAGTGCGGGGGATGGAGGGGCCGGGGCCAACGTCCTGACTTTC. This sequence encodes CASSAGDGGAGANVLTF. The J gene is TRBJ2-6, the V gene TRBV25-1, with D maybe TRBD2 (6 bases). Trimming took off 4 bases at V and 4 bases at J, with 17 bases between the two ends. This CDR3 comprises 17 residues. Germline V lookup: CDR1 MGHDK, CDR2 SYGVNS.

This clone was detected once. The chain carries TRBV5-1 and TRBJ1-1; TRBD1 might be the D (5 bases). Germline CDR1 is SGHRS and CDR2 is YFSETQ. The CDR3 totals 18 residues. V was clipped by 0 bases and J by 4 bases, with 22 bases between them. CDR3: CASSLGYLSGTASTEAFF. In DNA form, the CDR3 reads TGCGCCAGCAGCTTGGGGTACTTATCAGGGACGGCCAGCACTGAAGCTTTCTTT.

In its sample, this clone was seen a few times. This rearrangement joins TRBV30 to TRBJ1-1; possibly TRBD1 for D (5 bases). Germline lookup yields CDR1 GTSNPN and CDR2 SVGIG (reference sequence). This CDR3 has 15 residues. Between the trimmed V and J ends, which lost 2 bases and 0 bases, there was a span of 13 bases. This CDR3 reads CAWSPLTGVNTEAFF. The CDR3 DNA reads as TGTGCCTGGAGTCCCCTTACAGGAGTGAACACTGAAGCTTTCTTT.

The rearrangement joins TRBV2 to TRBJ2-7, with D perhaps matching TRBD1 or TRBD2 (5 bases each). Germline CDR1 SNHLY, CDR2 FYNNEI. Trimming removed 0 bases from V and 2 bases from J, with 14 bases in between. CDR3 length: 16 residues. The CDR3 DNA is TGTGCCAGCAGTGAAGCGAGGGACCGGCGAGCCTACGAGCAGTACTTC. It codes for CASSEARDRRAYEQYF.

The chain couples TRBV4-3 to TRBJ1-2; D is unresolved. CDR3 length equals 15 residues. The ends were cut back, 0 bases at V and 2 bases at J, with 10 bases in the middle. From germline, CDR1 is LGHNA and CDR2 YSLEER. DNA for the CDR3: TGCGCCAGCAGCCAAGACAGGTCCCCAAACTATGGCTACACCTTC. As protein: CASSQDRSPNYGYTF.

The rearrangement joins TRBV7-6 to TRBJ1-2, with D perhaps matching TRBD1 (5 bases). V lost 4 bases and J 7 bases, leaving 19 bases between the germline ends. This CDR3 is 15 amino acids long. Germline-derived CDR1 and CDR2 are SGHVS and FNYEAQ. The chain's CDR3 is CASSSQGLPLGGYTF. Here the CDR3 DNA reads TGTGCCAGCAGCTCCCAGGGTTTGCCTTTGGGTGGCTACACCTTC.

This chain joins TRBV7-3 and TRBJ2-3; 12 bases agree with TRBD2. The CDR3 is 20 amino acids. Germline V gives CDR1 SGHTA, CDR2 FQGTGA. Trimming took 6 bases from V and 3 from J; bases not matched to a gene: 19. The CDR3 spells CASSFPPPNGLAGMTDTQYF. The CDR3 DNA reads as TGTGCCAGCAGTTTTCCACCACCTAATGGACTAGCGGGAATGACAGATACGCAGTATTTT. The complete variable domain, with remaining parts taken from reference TRBV7-3 and TRBJ2-3, reads GAGVSQTPSNKVTEKGKYVELRCDPISGHTALYWYRQSLGQGPEFLIYFQGTGAADDSGLPNDRFFAVRPEGSVSTLKIQRTERGDSAVYLCASSFPPPNGLAGMTDTQYFGPGTRLTVL.

The sample holds a few counts of this clone. The chain couples TRBV5-4 to TRBJ1-1; D call uncertain. CDR3 length equals 13 residues. The germline gives CDR1 SGHNT, CDR2 YYREEE (reference sequence). Deletions cut 4 bases from V and 7 bases from J, with 14 bases between. The DNA of the CDR3 is TGTGCCAGCAGCCTATACCCCACAGATGAAGCTTTCTTT. Its protein is CASSLYPTDEAFF.

The chain links TRBV10-3 to TRBJ1-2; possibly TRBD1 for D (5 bases). Trimming took 2 bases from V and 4 from J, leaving 14 bases between them. The CDR3 is 15 residues long. The germline V gene has CDR1 ENHRY and CDR2 SYGVKD. CDR3 sequence: CAISETGMGIYGYTF. The CDR3 DNA follows: TGTGCCATCAGTGAGACAGGAATGGGCATCTATGGCTACACCTTC.

The chain has TRBV2 and TRBJ2-2; maybe TRBD2 (5 bases). V was trimmed by 7 bases and J by 0 bases, leaving 21 bases between them. Germline V gene lookup returns CDR1 SNHLY and CDR2 FYNNEI. The CDR3 consists of 18 residues. The CDR3 loop is CASNSDSGGRTNTGELFF. In nucleotides, the CDR3 is TGTGCCAGCAATAGCGACTCCGGAGGACGCACGAACACCGGGGAGCTGTTTTTT.

V is TRBV6-5 and J is TRBJ2-1; D remains ambiguous. Per the germline V gene, CDR1 is MNHEY and CDR2 is SVGAGI. The CDR3 runs 12 residues. The V and J ends lost 8 bases and 15 bases respectively, with 20 bases between them. The CDR3 DNA sequence: TGTGCCAGCTCAAACCCTGGTGCGCTGTTGTTCTTC. Translating gives CASSNPGALLFF.

This clone was observed a handful of times. J is TRBJ1-2 and V is TRBV29-1; D perhaps matches TRBD1 (5 bases). V lost 2 bases, J lost 6 bases, and 13 bases lay in between. The CDR3 runs 13 residues. Germline V gene data show CDR1 as SQVTM and CDR2 as ANQGSEA. The CDR3 here is CSVEPGIGNGYTF. In DNA form, the CDR3 reads TGCAGCGTTGAACCAGGGATTGGGAATGGCTACACCTTC.

The chain employs TRBV7-9 and TRBJ2-7, with D possibly being TRBD1 (6 bases). The CDR3 totals 15 residues. The germline V and J ends were trimmed by 1 base and 2 bases, with 12 bases remaining between them. Germline CDR1 SEHNR, CDR2 FQNEAQ (reference sequence). In DNA, the CDR3 is TGTGCCAGCAGCTTAGGGACAGACTTTACCTACGAGCAGTACTTC. As protein: CASSLGTDFTYEQYF.

V is TRBV27 and J is TRBJ1-2; unclear D gene. The CDR3 totals 15 residues. The germline V and J ends were trimmed by 7 bases and 8 bases, with 23 bases remaining between them. The germline V gene has CDR1 MNHEY and CDR2 SMNVEV (reference sequence). CDR3 nucleotide sequence: TGTGCCAGCATGATGCAGGTCGGGATGTCGCTCGGCTACACCTTC. Translation: CASMMQVGMSLGYTF.

Only one count was recorded for this clone. The junction does not match germline at one end; this may be a read error. The chain combines TRBV7-3 with TRBJ1-1; D possibly corresponds to TRBD1 (5 bases). This CDR3 has 19 residues. From germline, CDR1 is SGHTA and CDR2 FQGTGA. The CDR3 spells CASSLNGTEQQQVNTEAFF. The CDR3 DNA is TGTGCCAGCAGTTTAAATGGGACCGAACAACAACAGGTGAACACTGAAGCTTTCTTT.

This chain uses TRBV7-3 with TRBJ1-2; 7 bases are a match to TRBD1. V was pared by 8 bases and J by 7 bases, with 13 bases of the junction left unmatched. Germline V lookup: CDR1 SGHTA, CDR2 FQGTGA. The CDR3 contains 14 residues. The CDR3 region is CASAEQGGSGGYTF. The CDR3 nucleotides read TGTGCCAGCGCTGAACAAGGGGGCTCGGGTGGCTACACCTTC.

This sequence joins TRBV5-4 and TRBJ1-6, with a weak D call TRBD1 (5 bases). The germline gives CDR1 SGHNT, CDR2 YYREEE (reference sequence). V lost 4 bases and J 9 bases, leaving 23 bases between the germline ends. The CDR3 runs 17 residues. The CDR3 is CASSPGPTRAKSSPLHF. The CDR3 nucleotides read TGTGCCAGCAGCCCCGGGCCTACCAGGGCTAAAAGTTCACCCCTCCACTTT.